The T cell receptor (beta chain) described here comes from a study of blood T cell repertoires in COVID-19. How the authors handled the data: Using reference gene primer amplification, nucleated cell counts were estimated. Clones were sequenced by immunoSEQ multiplex PCR, and TCRdb holds only the in-frame ones, with some missing. For V, J and clone size, that table is used; D and trimming come from the DNA. The sample includes fewer than 25,000 clones, over 70% of them seen just once. This clonotype was obtained from a human donor with active COVID-19. The donor label of this sample is uncertain. Sequenced: peripheral blood.

In DNA, the CDR3 is TGTGCCAGCAGTGCGGACAGGATCTCTGGGGCCAACGTCCTGACTTTC. It encodes CASSADRISGANVLTF. The chain recombines TRBV6-4 with TRBJ2-6, with TRBD1 matching 7 bases. Looked up from germline, CDR1 is MRHNA and CDR2 is SNTAGT. Germline trimming cut 4 bases from V and 0 bases from J; bases unmatched to any gene: 3. The CDR3 runs to 16 residues.